This T cell receptor (beta chain) was obtained from a study of blood T cell repertoires in COVID-19. Study background: Sites across the United States, Italy and Spain contributed samples from acute and convalescent COVID-19. In each case, the material was cDNA or gDNA derived from T cells, B-cell-depleted T cells, or PBMCs.

In the original analysis: For nucleated cells, counts were estimated from reference gene primer amplification. Only in-frame clones appear in the TCRdb table, and some are missing; sequencing was by immunoSEQ multiplex PCR. That table gives V, J and clone size, and the DNA gave D and trimming. Here the sample spans about 40,000 clones, nearly 90% being singletons. The CDR3 spans 13 residues. The ends lost 5 bases at V and 6 bases at J; junction bases unmatched: 4. The sequenced sample consisted of peripheral blood. This chain uses TRBV12-3 or TRBV12-4 with TRBJ1-2; 9 bases fit TRBD1. The receptor's source is a human donor in a cohort sampled during active COVID-19. The CDR3 DNA sequence: TGTGCCAGCAGTGGGGACAGGGTACATGGCTACACCTTC. This codes for CASSGDRVHGYTF.